A single sample gave rise to the 26 T cell receptor beta chains below, sequenced in a study of T cells after yellow fever vaccination. TCRdb re-called the 5' RACE reads through MiXCR, storing one row per CDR3 protein. The sample lists about 260,000 distinct CDR3 sequences, roughly 5% occurring once. The input for sequencing was CD4+ T cells sorted from PBMCs, taken on the day of the yellow fever booster vaccination. The receptor set was obtained from a young man who received the YFV17D yellow fever vaccine.

The rearrangement uses TRBV30 and TRBJ2-2; D is undetermined. V gave up 5 bases and J gave up 5 bases, with 15 bases separating them. The length of the CDR3 is 14 residues. The germline V gene has CDR1 GTSNPN and CDR2 SVGIG (reference sequence). The CDR3 DNA reads TGTGCCTGGCAGGCAGCCACATCGACCGGGGAGCTGTTTTTT. Encoded protein: CAWQAATSTGELFF. The whole variable domain, remainder taken from reference TRBV30 and TRBJ2-2, is SQTIHQWPATLVQPVGSPLSLECTVEGTSNPNLYWYRQAAGRGLQLLFYSVGIGQISSEVPQNLSASRPQDRQFILSSKKLLLSDSGFYLCAWQAATSTGELFFGEGSRLTVL.

This clonotype was seen at least ten times. V gene TRBV5-1 combines with J gene TRBJ1-4; possible D gene TRBD1, 6 bases. The CDR3 sequence is 15 residues long. V lost 3 bases and J 4 bases, leaving 13 bases between the germline ends. Germline V gene data show CDR1 as SGHRS and CDR2 as YFSETQ. The CDR3 sequence is CASSWGEGVNEKLFF. The CDR3 DNA reads as TGCGCCAGCAGCTGGGGCGAGGGGGTTAATGAAAAACTGTTTTTT.

This clonotype has ten or more counts. This CDR3 reads CASSPLGWMNTQYF. In nucleotides, the CDR3 is TGTGCCAGCAGCCCGCTGGGATGGATGAATACGCAGTATTTT. The rearrangement joins TRBV7-3 to TRBJ2-3; D is ambiguous. The germline V and J ends were trimmed by 5 bases and 7 bases, with 16 bases remaining between them. The germline V gene has CDR1 SGHTA and CDR2 FQGTGA. The CDR3 has 14 amino acids.

This clonotype was seen at least ten times. The chain combines TRBV9 with TRBJ2-1; 8 bases line up with TRBD2. V shed 0 bases, J shed 3 bases, and the junction held 5 bases outside the gene matches. Germline V gene lookup returns CDR1 SGDLS and CDR2 YYNGEE. CDR3 size: 16 residues. The CDR3 coding sequence is TGTGCCAGCAGCGTAGGGACAAGCGGGGGCTACAATGAGCAGTTCTTC. Translating gives CASSVGTSGGYNEQFF.

This clonotype was recorded a few times. The rearrangement joins TRBV29-1 to TRBJ2-1, with D perhaps TRBD1 (5 bases). The V and J ends lost 5 bases and 4 bases respectively, with 18 bases between them. The CDR3 totals 15 residues. Germline CDR1 is SQVTM and CDR2 is ANQGSEA. As DNA, the CDR3 is TGCAGCGTTCGAAACTACGACAGCCTTTACAATGAGCAGTTCTTC. It yields the protein CSVRNYDSLYNEQFF.

The genes are TRBV5-4 and TRBJ1-2; tentative D call: TRBD1 (6 bases). Trimming left V 4 bases short and J 4 bases short, with 14 bases between. Per the germline V gene, CDR1 is SGHNT and CDR2 is YYREEE (reference sequence). CDR3 size: 14 residues. The CDR3 DNA follows: TGTGCCAGCAGCCCAACAGGGTCAGGCTATGGCTACACCTTC. It yields the protein CASSPTGSGYGYTF. The full variable domain, rest sourced from reference TRBV5-4 and TRBJ1-2, is ETGVTQSPTHLIKTRGQQVTLRCSSQSGHNTVSWYQQALGQGPQFIFQYYREEENGRGNFPPRFSGLQFPNYSSELNVNALELDDSALYLCASSPTGSGYGYTFGSGTRLTVV.

This clonotype was counted between two and nine times. The V call is TRBV19, the J call TRBJ1-2; 9 bases are shared with TRBD1. V was clipped by 8 bases and J by 4 bases; unmatched bases: 2. CDR1 and CDR2 from the germline V gene are LNHDA and SQIVND (reference sequence). This CDR3 has 12 residues. In nucleotides, the CDR3 is TGTGCCAGTTTGACAGGGGGCTATGGCTACACCTTC. Amino acids: CASLTGGYGYTF. Drawing the rest from reference TRBV19 and TRBJ1-2, the complete variable domain is DGGITQSPKYLFRKEGQNVTLSCEQNLNHDAMYWYRQDPGQGLRLIYYSQIVNDFQKGDIAEGYSVSREKKESFPLTVTSAQKNPTAFYLCASLTGGYGYTFGSGTRLTVV.

This clonotype was counted only a few times. The chain is built from TRBV4-1 and TRBJ1-1; D is uncertain. This CDR3 is built from 12 residues. Per the germline V gene, CDR1 is MGHRA and CDR2 is YSYEKL. Trimming shortened V by 4 bases and J by 6 bases, and 9 bases separated the two germline ends. CDR3 amino acids: CASSPFRPEAFF. CDR3 bases: TGCGCCAGCAGCCCCTTCAGACCTGAAGCTTTCTTT.

The V and J genes are TRBV4-3 and TRBJ1-4, with unresolved D. CDR1 LGHNA and CDR2 YSLEER come from the germline V gene. The CDR3 is made up of 14 amino acids. V gave up 1 base and J gave up 5 bases, with 8 bases separating them. CDR3 nucleotides: TGCGCCAGCAGCCAAGTGACCTCCAATGAAAAACTGTTTTTT. Translation gives CASSQVTSNEKLFF.

V usage is TRBV29-1 and J usage is TRBJ2-1; D is uncertain. The V and J ends lost 1 base and 9 bases respectively, with 7 bases between them. This CDR3 region has 11 residues. CDR1 is SQVTM and CDR2 is ANQGSEA in the germline V gene. Here the CDR3 reads CSVEGPVEQFF. Written as DNA, the CDR3 is TGCAGCGTTGAAGGTCCGGTTGAGCAGTTCTTC.

The chain has TRBV20-1 and TRBJ1-2, with a tentative D call TRBD1 (6 bases). V gave up 2 bases and J gave up 10 bases, with 14 bases separating them. CDR3 length: 12 amino acids. CDR1 is DFQATT, CDR2 SNEGSKA, per germline (reference sequence). The CDR3 loop is CSARSAGDYYTF. The CDR3 nucleotides read TGCAGTGCTAGAAGCGCAGGGGATTACTACACCTTC.

The gene calls are TRBV7-2 and TRBJ2-1; 9 bases are a match to TRBD2. Unmatched junction bases numbered 4, after V lost 4 bases and J lost 3 bases. The CDR3 sequence is 15 residues long. Germline V gene lookup returns CDR1 SGHTA and CDR2 FQGNSA. The CDR3 loop is CASSSRGGLYNEQFF. The DNA for the CDR3 is TGTGCCAGCAGCTCGCGGGGGGGACTCTACAATGAGCAGTTCTTC. The whole variable domain, remainder taken from reference TRBV7-2 and TRBJ2-1, is GAGVSQSPSNKVTEKGKDVELRCDPISGHTALYWYRQSLGQGLEFLIYFQGNSAPDKSGLPSDRFSAERTGGSVSTLTIQRTQQEDSAVYLCASSSRGGLYNEQFFGPGTRLTVL.

This clonotype was seen repeatedly, ten times or more. The chain joins TRBV7-9 to TRBJ2-3, with D possibly matching TRBD2 (5 bases). Trimming cost V 5 bases and J 0 bases, with 15 bases left between them. The length of the CDR3 is 16 residues. Germline CDR1 is SEHNR and CDR2 is FQNEAQ (reference sequence). The CDR3 region has the DNA TGTGCCAGCAGCCCCCGAGGGCATTCTAGCACAGATACGCAGTATTTT. Its translation: CASSPRGHSSTDTQYF. The variable domain in full, with the rest retrieved from reference TRBV7-9 and TRBJ2-3, is DTGVSQNPRHKITKRGQNVTFRCDPISEHNRLYWYRQTLGQGPEFLTYFQNEAQLEKSRLLSDRFSAERPKGSFSTLEIQRTEQGDSAMYLCASSPRGHSSTDTQYFGPGTRLTVL.

This clonotype showed up just once. The rearrangement links TRBV20-1 to TRBJ2-4; no reliable D call. Germline CDR1 reads DFQATT; CDR2 reads SNEGSKA (reference sequence). The length of the CDR3 is 12 residues. Trimming took 5 bases from V and 7 from J, leaving 12 bases between them. This CDR3 is CSAGPHVNIQYF. The DNA of the CDR3 is TGCAGTGCTGGACCGCATGTTAACATTCAGTACTTC.

This clonotype was picked up many times. V gene TRBV20-1 combines with J gene TRBJ2-3; maybe TRBD2 (6 bases). Trimming pared 2 bases from V and 0 bases from J, leaving 9 bases between. This CDR3 contains 14 residues. CDR1 and CDR2 (germline): DFQATT, SNEGSKA (reference sequence). This chain's CDR3 is CSARRDSSTDTQYF. The CDR3 nucleotides read TGCAGTGCTAGAAGGGACTCAAGCACAGATACGCAGTATTTT.

This chain joins TRBV12-3 or TRBV12-4 and TRBJ2-7; D remains ambiguous. With 5 bases removed from V and 3 bases from J, the gap between germline ends came to 11 bases. This CDR3 spans 13 amino acids. The CDR3 nucleotides are TGTGCCAGCAGTCCCGGGCAATACTACGAGCAGTACTTC. Its protein is CASSPGQYYEQYF.

This clonotype has just a few counts. This chain uses TRBV6-2 or TRBV6-3 with TRBJ1-5; D not certain. The length of the CDR3 is 11 residues. V lost 8 bases, J lost 7 bases, and 9 bases lay in between. CDR1 and CDR2 from the germline V gene are MNHEY and SVGEGT. CDR3 DNA sequence: TGTGCCAGCGGGAGCTGGCAGCCCCAGCATTTT. Protein sequence: CASGSWQPQHF.

V usage is TRBV19 and J usage is TRBJ1-2; D unclear. In germline, CDR1 is LNHDA, CDR2 SQIVND (reference sequence). This CDR3 has 13 residues. V was pared by 1 base and J by 4 bases, with 7 bases between. CDR3 in amino acids: CASSIGGSYGYTF. CDR3 DNA sequence: TGTGCCAGTAGTATAGGGGGAAGCTATGGCTACACCTTC.

There are many counts of this clonotype. The rearrangement joins TRBV7-7 to TRBJ2-3; perhaps TRBD2 as D (7 bases). The V and J ends lost 5 bases and 1 base respectively, with 10 bases between them. Germline CDR1 reads SSHAT; CDR2 reads FNYEAQ (reference sequence). The CDR3 totals 14 residues. The CDR3 is CASSAGAGTDTQYF. CDR3 coding DNA: TGTGCCAGCAGCGCGGGGGCCGGCACAGATACGCAGTATTTT.

The chain is built from TRBV6-5 and TRBJ1-6, with D unclear. V lost 6 bases to trimming and J lost 7 bases, with 13 bases between them. The V gene's germline CDR1 is MNHEY and CDR2 SVGAGI. The CDR3 is 14 residues long. Here the CDR3 reads CASRTDGKNSPLHF. The CDR3 bases are TGTGCCAGCAGGACGGACGGGAAAAATTCACCCCTCCACTTT.

V gene TRBV28 combines with J gene TRBJ2-7; 11 bases align to TRBD2. The junction had 3 bases not matched to a gene; V was cut back by 5 bases and J by 0 bases. The length of the CDR3 is 15 residues. CDR1 MDHEN and CDR2 SYDVKM come from the germline V gene. This CDR3 is CASSPGLAVSYEQYV. CDR3 sequence (DNA): TGTGCCAGCAGTCCGGGACTAGCGGTCTCCTACGAGCAGTACGTC.

The gene calls are TRBV9 and TRBJ2-5; possibly TRBD2 for D (7 bases). Germline V lookup: CDR1 SGDLS, CDR2 YYNGEE. With 0 bases removed from V and 1 base from J, the gap between germline ends came to 10 bases. CDR3 length: 15 residues. CDR3 amino acids: CASSVGAGAQETQYF. The CDR3 DNA sequence: TGTGCCAGCAGCGTAGGGGCGGGGGCCCAAGAGACCCAGTACTTC.

This clonotype was picked up many times. The rearrangement links TRBV5-4 to TRBJ2-5; TRBD2 matches 8 bases. The CDR3 is 16 amino acids. J lost 1 base, V lost 3 bases, and 8 bases had no gene match. Germline V CDR1 and CDR2: SGHNT, YYREEE (reference sequence). The chain's CDR3 is CASSSWRGASQETQYF. The DNA for the CDR3 is TGTGCCAGCAGCTCGTGGCGGGGGGCAAGCCAAGAGACCCAGTACTTC.

This clonotype was counted between two and nine times. V gene TRBV20-1 combines with J gene TRBJ1-6; 7 nucleotides line up with TRBD1. Germline V gene lookup returns CDR1 DFQATT and CDR2 SNEGSKA (reference sequence). V was clipped by 3 bases and J by 5 bases; unmatched bases: 4. This CDR3 region has 14 residues. The CDR3, as DNA: TGCAGTGCTAGTGAGGGGGCGAATAATTCACCCCTCCACTTT. Protein sequence: CSASEGANNSPLHF.

This clonotype was found many times. The rearrangement links TRBV11-2 to TRBJ2-1, with unresolved D. The CDR3 extends over 14 amino acids. CDR1 SGHAT and CDR2 FQNNGV come from the germline V gene. V was pared by 0 bases and J by 6 bases, with 9 bases between. The CDR3 is CASSLDASFNEQFF. The CDR3 DNA is TGTGCCAGCAGCTTAGATGCGTCTTTCAATGAGCAGTTCTTC.

The sample holds a few counts of this clonotype. The chain joins TRBV7-2 to TRBJ1-1, with 9 bases lining up with TRBD1. The V segment lost 3 bases and the J segment 3 bases; nucleotides outside the gene matches: 2. The CDR3 is 14 residues long. Looked up from germline, CDR1 is SGHTA and CDR2 is FQGNSA. CDR3 protein: CASSLDRGDTEAFF. CDR3 nucleotides: TGTGCCAGCAGCTTGGACAGGGGAGACACTGAAGCTTTCTTT.